This entry features one TCR beta chain sequence. Its target is unknown. Between the trimmed V and J ends, which lost 5 bases and 9 bases, there was a span of 14 bases. The CDR3 covers 13 residues. Germline CDR1 SGHTA, CDR2 FQGNSA. These data belong to a study of cytotoxic CD8 clonotypes in ibrutinib-treated CLL. Study background: The subjects consisted of ten to twelve relapsed/refractory and around 15 treatment-naive individuals, with 17 to 18 IGHV unmutated. Response sampling took place at median approximately eleven months of treatment, range 6 to 36. Study results and caveats: Sampling schedules were unmatched across sustained-remission and progressing patients. Baseline-level clonality went beyond age-matched healthy donors and moved in step with circulating CD8+ T-cell counts.

Some clones are missing from TCRdb's copy, which holds only in-frame ones; the method was immunoSEQ multiplex PCR. Of 130,000 to 150,000 clones in the sample, approximately 80% were seen once. Sequencing was performed on PBMCs, taken after 12 months of ibrutinib treatment. J is TRBJ2-1 and V is TRBV7-2; a possible D gene is TRBD2 (5 bases). This clonotype originated in a human donor with chronic lymphocytic leukemia. The DNA for the CDR3 is TGTGCCAGCAGCCCCGCCGGGGTTAGTGAGCAGTTCTTC. Amino acid sequence: CASSPAGVSEQFF.